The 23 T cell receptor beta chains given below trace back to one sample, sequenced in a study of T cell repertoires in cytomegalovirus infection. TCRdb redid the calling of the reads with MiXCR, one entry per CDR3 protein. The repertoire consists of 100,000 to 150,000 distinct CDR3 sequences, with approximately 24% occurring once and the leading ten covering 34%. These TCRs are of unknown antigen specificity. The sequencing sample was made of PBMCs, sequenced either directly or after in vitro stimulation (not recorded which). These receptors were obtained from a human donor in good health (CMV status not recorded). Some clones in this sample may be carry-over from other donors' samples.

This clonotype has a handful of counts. The CDR3 DNA reads TGTGCCAGCAGCTTAGGTTGGCTAAGCACAGATACGCAGTATTTT. Protein sequence: CASSLGWLSTDTQYF. V usage is TRBV7-8 and J usage is TRBJ2-3; D uncertain. Trimming pared 1 base from V and 0 bases from J, leaving 8 bases between. The V gene's germline CDR1 is SGHVS and CDR2 FQNEAQ. This CDR3 region has 15 residues.

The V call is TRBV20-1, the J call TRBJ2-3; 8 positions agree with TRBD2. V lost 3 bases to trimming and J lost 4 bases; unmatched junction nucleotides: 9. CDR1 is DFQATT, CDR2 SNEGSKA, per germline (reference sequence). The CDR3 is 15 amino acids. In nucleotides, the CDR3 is TGCAGTGCTAGGGTTCGCAGCGGGAGTTCAGATACGCAGTATTTT. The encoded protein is CSARVRSGSSDTQYF.

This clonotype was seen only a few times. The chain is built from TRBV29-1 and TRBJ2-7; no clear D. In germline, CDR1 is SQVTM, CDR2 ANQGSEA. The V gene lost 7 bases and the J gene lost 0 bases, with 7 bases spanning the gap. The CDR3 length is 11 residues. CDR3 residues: CSATFSYEQYF. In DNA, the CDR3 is TGCAGCGCTACATTCTCCTACGAGCAGTACTTC.

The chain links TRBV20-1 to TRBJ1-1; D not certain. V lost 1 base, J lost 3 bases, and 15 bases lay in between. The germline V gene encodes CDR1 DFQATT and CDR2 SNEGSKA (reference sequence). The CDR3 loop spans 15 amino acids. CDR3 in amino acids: CSARGTTGSYTEAFF. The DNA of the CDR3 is TGCAGTGCTAGAGGGACGACGGGGTCGTACACTGAAGCTTTCTTT.

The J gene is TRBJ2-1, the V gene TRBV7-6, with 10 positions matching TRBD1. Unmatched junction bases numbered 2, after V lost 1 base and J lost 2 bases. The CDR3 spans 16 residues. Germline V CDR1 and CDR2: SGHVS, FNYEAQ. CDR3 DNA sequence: TGTGCCAGCAGCTTAGGACAGGGGGCTGCCTACAATGAGCAGTTCTTC. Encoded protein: CASSLGQGAAYNEQFF.

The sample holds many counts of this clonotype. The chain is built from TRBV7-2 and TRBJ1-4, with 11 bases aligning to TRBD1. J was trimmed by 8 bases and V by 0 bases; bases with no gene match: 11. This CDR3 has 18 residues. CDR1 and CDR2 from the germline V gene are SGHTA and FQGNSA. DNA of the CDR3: TGTGCCAGCAGCTTAGCCCAACTTGGACAGGGGGCGCGGGAAAAACTGTTTTTT. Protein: CASSLAQLGQGAREKLFF. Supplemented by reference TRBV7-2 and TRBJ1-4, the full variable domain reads GAGVSQSPSNKVTEKGKDVELRCDPISGHTALYWYRQSLGQGLEFLIYFQGNSAPDKSGLPSDRFSAERTGGSVSTLTIQRTQQEDSAVYLCASSLAQLGQGAREKLFFGSGTQLSVL.

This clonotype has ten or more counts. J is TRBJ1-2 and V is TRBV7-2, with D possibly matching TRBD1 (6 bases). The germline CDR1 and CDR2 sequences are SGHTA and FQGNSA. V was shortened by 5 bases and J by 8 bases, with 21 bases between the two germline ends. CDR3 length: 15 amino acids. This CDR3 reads CASSRTITGTVGYTF. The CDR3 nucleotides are TGTGCCAGCAGCCGAACAATAACAGGGACTGTGGGCTACACCTTC.

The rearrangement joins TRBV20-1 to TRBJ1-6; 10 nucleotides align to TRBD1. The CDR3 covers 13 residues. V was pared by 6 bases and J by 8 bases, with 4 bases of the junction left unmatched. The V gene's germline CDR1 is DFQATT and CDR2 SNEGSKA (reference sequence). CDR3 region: CSAPDRGDSPLHF. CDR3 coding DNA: TGCAGTGCCCCGGACAGGGGGGATTCACCCCTCCACTTT.

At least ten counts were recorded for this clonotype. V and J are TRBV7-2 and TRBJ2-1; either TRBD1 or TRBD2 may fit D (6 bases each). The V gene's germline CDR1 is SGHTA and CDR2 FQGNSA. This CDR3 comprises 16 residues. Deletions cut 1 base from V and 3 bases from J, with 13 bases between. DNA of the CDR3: TGTGCCAGCAGCTTAGGGGGGGCGGAGCGCTACAATGAGCAGTTCTTC. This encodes CASSLGGAERYNEQFF.

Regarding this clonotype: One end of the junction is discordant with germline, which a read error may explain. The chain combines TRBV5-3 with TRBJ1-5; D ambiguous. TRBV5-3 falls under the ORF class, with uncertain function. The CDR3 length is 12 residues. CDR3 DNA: TGTGCCAGCAGCTTGCGTGGGCAGCCCCAGCATTTT. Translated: CASSLRGQPQHF.

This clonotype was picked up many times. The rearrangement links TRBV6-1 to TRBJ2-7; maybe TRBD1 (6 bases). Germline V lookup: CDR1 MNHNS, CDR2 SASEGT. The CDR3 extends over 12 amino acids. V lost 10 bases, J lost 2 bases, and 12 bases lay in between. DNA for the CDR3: TGTGCCACCCTCAGGGGAGCCTACGAGCAGTACTTC. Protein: CATLRGAYEQYF.

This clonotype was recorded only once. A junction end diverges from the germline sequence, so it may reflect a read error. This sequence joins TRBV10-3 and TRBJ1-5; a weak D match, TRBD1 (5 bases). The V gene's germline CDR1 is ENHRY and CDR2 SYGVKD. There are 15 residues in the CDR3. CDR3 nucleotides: TGTGCCACCAGTGAGTCCTCAGGGACGAATCTGCCCCAGCATTTT. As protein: CATSESSGTNLPQHF.

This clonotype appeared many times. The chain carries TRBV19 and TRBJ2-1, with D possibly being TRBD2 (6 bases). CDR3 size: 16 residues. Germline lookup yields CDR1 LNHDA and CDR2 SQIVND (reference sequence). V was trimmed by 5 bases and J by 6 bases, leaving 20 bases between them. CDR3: CASSPRGAGRANEQFF. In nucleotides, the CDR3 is TGTGCCAGTAGTCCCCGAGGTGCGGGACGGGCCAATGAGCAGTTCTTC.

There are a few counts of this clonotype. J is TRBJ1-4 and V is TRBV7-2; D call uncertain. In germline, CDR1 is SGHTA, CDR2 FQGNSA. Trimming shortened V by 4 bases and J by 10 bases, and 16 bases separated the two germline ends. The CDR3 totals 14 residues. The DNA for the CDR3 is TGTGCCAGCAGCTCACGCGGCAAGAATCCAAAACTGTTTTTT. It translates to CASSSRGKNPKLFF. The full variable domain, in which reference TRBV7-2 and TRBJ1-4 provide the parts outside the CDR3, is GAGVSQSPSNKVTEKGKDVELRCDPISGHTALYWYRQSLGQGLEFLIYFQGNSAPDKSGLPSDRFSAERTGGSVSTLTIQRTQQEDSAVYLCASSSRGKNPKLFFGSGTQLSVL.

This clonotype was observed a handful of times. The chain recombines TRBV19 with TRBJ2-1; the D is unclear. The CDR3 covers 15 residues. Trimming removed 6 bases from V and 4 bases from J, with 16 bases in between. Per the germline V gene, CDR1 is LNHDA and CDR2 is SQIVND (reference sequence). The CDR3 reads CASRPDRSPYNEQFF. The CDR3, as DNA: TGTGCCAGTAGGCCCGATAGAAGCCCATACAATGAGCAGTTCTTC.

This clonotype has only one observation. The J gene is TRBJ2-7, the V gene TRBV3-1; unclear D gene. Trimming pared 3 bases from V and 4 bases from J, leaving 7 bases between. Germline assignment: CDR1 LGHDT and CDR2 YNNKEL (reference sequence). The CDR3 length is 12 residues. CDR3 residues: CASSHVVYEQYF. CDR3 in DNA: TGTGCCAGCAGCCATGTGGTTTACGAGCAGTACTTC.

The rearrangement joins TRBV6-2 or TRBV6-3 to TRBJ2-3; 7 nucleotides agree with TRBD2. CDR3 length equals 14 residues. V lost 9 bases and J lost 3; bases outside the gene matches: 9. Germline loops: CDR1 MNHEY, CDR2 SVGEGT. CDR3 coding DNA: TGTGCCAGGATAGCGGGCGGTAAAACAGATACGCAGTATTTT. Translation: CARIAGGKTDTQYF.

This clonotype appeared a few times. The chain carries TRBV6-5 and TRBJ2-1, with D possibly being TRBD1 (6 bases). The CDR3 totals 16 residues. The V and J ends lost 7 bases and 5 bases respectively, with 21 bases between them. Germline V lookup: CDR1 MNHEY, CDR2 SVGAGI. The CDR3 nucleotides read TGTGCCAGCAACCGCCCCGGCGTGGGACAAAACAATGAGCAGTTCTTC. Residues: CASNRPGVGQNNEQFF.

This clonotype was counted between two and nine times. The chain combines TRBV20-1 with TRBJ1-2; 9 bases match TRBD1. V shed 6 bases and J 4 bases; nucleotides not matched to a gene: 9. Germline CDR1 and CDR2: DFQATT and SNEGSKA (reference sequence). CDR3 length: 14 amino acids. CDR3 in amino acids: CSAPGQGYGYGYTF. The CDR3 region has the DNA TGCAGTGCCCCGGGACAGGGATACGGCTATGGCTACACCTTC.

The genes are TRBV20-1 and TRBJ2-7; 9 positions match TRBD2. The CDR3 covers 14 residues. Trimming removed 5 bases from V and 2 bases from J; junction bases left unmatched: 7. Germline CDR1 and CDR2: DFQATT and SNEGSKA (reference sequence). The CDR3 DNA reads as TGCAGTGCTTATAGCGGGAGAGATGCCTACGAGCAGTACTTC. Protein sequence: CSAYSGRDAYEQYF.

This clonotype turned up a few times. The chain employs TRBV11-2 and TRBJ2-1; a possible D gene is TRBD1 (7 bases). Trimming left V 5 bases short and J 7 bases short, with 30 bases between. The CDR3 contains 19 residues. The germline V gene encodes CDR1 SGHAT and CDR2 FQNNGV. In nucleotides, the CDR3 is TGTGCCAGCAGCCGACGCGGGACCTGGAACCAGGGGGTGGGAAATGAGCAGTTCTTC. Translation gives CASSRRGTWNQGVGNEQFF.

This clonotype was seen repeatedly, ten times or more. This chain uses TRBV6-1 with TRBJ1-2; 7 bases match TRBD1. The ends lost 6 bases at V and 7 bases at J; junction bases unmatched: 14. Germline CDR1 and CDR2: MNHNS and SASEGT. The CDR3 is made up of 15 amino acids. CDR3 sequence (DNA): TGTGCCAGCAGCCCTCAGGGGGGATCGCCGGGTGGCTACACCTTC. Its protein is CASSPQGGSPGGYTF.

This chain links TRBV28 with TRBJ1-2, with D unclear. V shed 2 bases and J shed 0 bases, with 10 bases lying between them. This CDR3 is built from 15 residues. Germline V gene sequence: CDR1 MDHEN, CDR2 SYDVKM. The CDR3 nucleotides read TGTGCCAGCAGTTTAATGTTCACGTCTAACTATGGCTACACCTTC. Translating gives CASSLMFTSNYGYTF.